The rows below give T cell receptor beta chains drawn from one sample of a study of vaccination effects on CD4 cells after COVID-19. Clones were read by immunoSEQ multiplex PCR, and TCRdb kept only the in-frame ones, dropping some. Found here are approximately 70,000 clones, roughly 73% of them singletons; the top ten hold less than 2.5%. What these receptors recognize is not known. Here the sequenced sample was CD4+ T cells from PBMCs cultured without peptide, taken after COVID-19 vaccination. Every receptor here comes from a human donor who received a COVID-19 vaccine. Each CDR3 is given with its conserved first and last residue. A D gene is named only where the DNA matches it firmly. The listing skips clone size in some rows; elsewhere it reads once, few, many or a size class.

CASSLTAGIGTGELFF,TGTGCCAGCAGCTTAACCGCAGGGATAGGGACCGGGGAGCTGTTTTTT,TRBV7-3,TRBJ2-2,NA,NA
CASSKMTSSRTDTQYF,TGTGCCAGCTCAAAGATGACTAGCTCTCGCACAGATACGCAGTATTTT,TRBV18,TRBJ2-3,medium-sized,TRBD2
CASSFDGTGSAEAFF,TGTGCCAGCAGCTTCGACGGGACAGGGTCAGCGGAAGCTTTCTTT,TRBV6-5,TRBJ1-1,NA,TRBD1
CASSQVPPPGNSPLHF,TGTGCCAGCAGCCAAGTCCCGCCGCCCGGTAATTCACCCCTCCACTTT,TRBV3-1/TRBV3-2,TRBJ1-6,NA,NA
CASSFGNGNTGELFF,NA,TRBV7-2,TRBJ2-2,NA,NA
CASSARLAGAKSQETQYF,TGTGCCAGCAGCGCACGACTAGCGGGGGCCAAATCACAAGAGACCCAGTACTTC,TRBV9,TRBJ2-5,few,TRBD2
CASSKLNTEAFF,TGTGCCAGCAGTAAATTGAACACTGAAGCTTTCTTT,TRBV6-5,TRBJ1-1,NA,NA
CASSERPGQGVRGIGF,TGTGCCAGCAGTGAAAGGCCGGGACAGGGGGTGAGGGGGATCGGGTTT,TRBV2,TRBJ1-1,NA,TRBD1
CSGGATDTQYF,TGCAGTGGCGGAGCTACAGATACGCAGTATTTT,TRBV20-1,TRBJ2-3,NA,NA
CASSVDSSGSPLHF,TGTGCCAGCAGCGTAGATTCTTCCGGCTCACCCCTCCACTTT,TRBV9,TRBJ1-6,NA,NA
CASSAAYGPGTYGYTF,TGTGCCAGCAGCGCAGCGTATGGTCCGGGGACCTATGGCTACACCTTC,TRBV7-3,TRBJ1-2,NA,NA
CASKGGVGPLHF,TGTGCCAGCAAGGGAGGGGTGGGACCCCTCCACTTT,TRBV28,TRBJ1-6,NA,NA
CASSPTGGSQPQHF,TGTGCCAGCAGTCCCACAGGGGGCAGTCAGCCCCAGCATTTT,TRBV6-6,TRBJ1-5,few,TRBD1
CASSGPGQGHTEAFF,TGTGCCAGCAGCGGACCCGGACAGGGCCACACTGAAGCTTTCTTT,TRBV5-4,TRBJ1-1,few,TRBD1
CASSITGGDNEQFF,TGTGCCAGCAGCATAACGGGGGGGGACAATGAGCAGTTCTTC,TRBV11-1,TRBJ2-1,NA,TRBD2
CASSQGRRSSGANVLTF,TGCGCCAGCAGCCAAGGCAGGAGATCCTCTGGGGCCAACGTCCTGACTTTC,TRBV4-1,TRBJ2-6,NA,NA
CASSLRDRGDTIYF,TGTGCCAGCAGTCTCCGGGACAGGGGAGACACCATATATTTT,TRBV6-5,TRBJ1-3,once,TRBD1
CASSPTATNEKLFF,TGTGCCAGCAGCCCGACAGCAACTAATGAAAAACTGTTTTTT,TRBV9,TRBJ1-4,NA,NA
CASIRDSNQPQHF,TGTGCCAGTATTCGAGATAGCAATCAGCCCCAGCATTTT,TRBV2,TRBJ1-5,NA,NA
CASSQEWGTGNYEQYF,TGCGCCAGCAGCCAAGAGTGGGGGACAGGGAATTACGAGCAGTACTTC,TRBV4-1,TRBJ2-7,NA,TRBD1